The clone carrying this T cell receptor beta chain has only a few counts. Its specificity is not known. This sample is drawn from a study of beta chain features in type 1 diabetes. Study results and limitations: More deletions and fewer insertions at VDJ junctions were seen in type 1 diabetes patients. The naive, central memory and Treg TCRB repertoires showed an apparent similarity that was greater among patients than among healthy donors.

Expressed TCRB transcripts got sequenced, as all isolated RNA was reverse transcribed. Measured with immunoSEQ multiplex PCR; TCRdb has only the in-frame clones, and not every one. The table lists just over 450,000 clones, around 28% of them singletons, with around 0.065% in the top ten. The CDR3 length is 14 residues. Germline assignment: CDR1 SQVTM and CDR2 ANQGSEA. J lost 3 bases, V lost 6 bases, and 8 bases had no gene match. CD45RO/CCR7/CD25/CD127/CD95/CD27 sorting isolated CD4+ naive, central memory, regulatory and stem cell-like memory cells. Purity of each sorted population was above 95%. This clonotype was obtained from a man aged 18 to 30 in good health. The genes are TRBV29-1 and TRBJ2-1; 7 nucleotides align to TRBD1. Sample: naive CD4+ T cells from blood. The CDR3 reads CSVIDRVLYNEQFF. For the CDR3, the DNA is TGCAGCGTGATCGACAGGGTCCTCTACAATGAGCAGTTCTTC.